Here is one TCR beta chain with its context. The antigen remains undetermined. The V and J ends lost 6 bases and 5 bases respectively, with 8 bases between them. From germline, CDR1 is SGHRS and CDR2 YFSETQ. CDR3 length equals 11 residues. This sample was taken from a study of T-cell memory formation after mild COVID-19. TCRdb re-analysed the 5' RACE reads in MiXCR, keeping a single row per CDR3 protein. The repertoire holds around 130,000 distinct CDR3 sequences, approximately 5.9% seen once, with under 2.5% in the top ten. Study outcomes and limitations: Later expanders leaned CD4+, whereas clones that contracted between day 15 and 85 were balanced CD4/CD8. Some SARS-CoV-2-responding clones were already detected in memory before infection.

This chain uses TRBV5-1 with TRBJ2-5; D remains unclear. The sample comprised PBMCs or a T cell subset sorted from them (not recorded which). This TCR was sampled from an adult woman who had mild COVID-19 (a few samples of this study predate the infection). Cell type and time point are not known. CDR3 sequence (DNA): TGCGCCAGCACGAGTGAGGAGACCCAGTACTTC. It codes for CASTSEETQYF.